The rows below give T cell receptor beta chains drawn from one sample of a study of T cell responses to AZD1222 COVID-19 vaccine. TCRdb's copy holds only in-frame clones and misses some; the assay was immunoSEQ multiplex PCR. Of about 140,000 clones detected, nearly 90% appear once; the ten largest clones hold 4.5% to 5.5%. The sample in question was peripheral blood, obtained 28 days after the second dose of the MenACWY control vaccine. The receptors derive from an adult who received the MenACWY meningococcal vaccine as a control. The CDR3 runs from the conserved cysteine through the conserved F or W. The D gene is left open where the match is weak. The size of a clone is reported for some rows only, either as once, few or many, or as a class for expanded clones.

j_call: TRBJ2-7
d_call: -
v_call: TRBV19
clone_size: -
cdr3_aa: CASNSDGISYEQYF
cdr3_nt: TGTGCCAGTAACTCCGACGGGATCTCCTACGAGCAGTACTTC

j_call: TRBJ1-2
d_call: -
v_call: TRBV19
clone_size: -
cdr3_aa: CASSIDRDNYGYTF
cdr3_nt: TGTGCCAGTAGTATAGACAGAGATAACTATGGCTACACCTTC

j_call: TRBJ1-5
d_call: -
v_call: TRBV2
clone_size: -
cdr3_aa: CASSDIVGNQPQHF
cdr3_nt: TGTGCCAGCAGTGATATCGTGGGGAATCAGCCCCAGCATTTT

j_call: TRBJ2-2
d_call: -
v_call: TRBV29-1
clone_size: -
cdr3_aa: CSVGRNTGELFF
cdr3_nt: TGCAGCGTTGGAAGGAACACCGGGGAGCTGTTTTTT

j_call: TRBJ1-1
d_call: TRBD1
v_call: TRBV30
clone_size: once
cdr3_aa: CAWTTGGGYTEAFF
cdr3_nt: TGTGCCTGGACTACAGGGGGCGGGTACACTGAAGCTTTCTTT

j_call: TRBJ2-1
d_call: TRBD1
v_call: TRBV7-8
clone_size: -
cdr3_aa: CASSPRGQGVINEQFF
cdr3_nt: TGTGCCAGCAGCCCGAGGGGACAGGGAGTAATTAATGAGCAGTTCTTC

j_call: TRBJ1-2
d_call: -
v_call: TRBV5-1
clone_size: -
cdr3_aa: CASSLGAVYGYTF
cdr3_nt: TGCGCCAGCAGCTTGGGGGCGGTCTATGGCTACACCTTC

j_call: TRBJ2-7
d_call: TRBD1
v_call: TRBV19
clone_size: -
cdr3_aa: CASSAGTGLLRGSYEQYF
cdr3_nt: TGTGCCAGTAGTGCCGGGACAGGACTACTAAGGGGCTCCTACGAGCAGTACTTC

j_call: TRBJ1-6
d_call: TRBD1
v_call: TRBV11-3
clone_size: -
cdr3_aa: CASRHRQGSNSPLHF
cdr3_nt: TGTGCCAGCAGACACAGACAGGGATCTAATTCACCCCTCCACTTT

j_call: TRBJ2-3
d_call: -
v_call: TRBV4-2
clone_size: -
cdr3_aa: CASSQAFTPGYTDTQYF
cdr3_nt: TGTGCCAGCAGCCAGGCTTTTACCCCTGGTTACACAGATACGCAGTATTTT

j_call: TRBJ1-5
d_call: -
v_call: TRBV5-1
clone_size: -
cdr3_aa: CASSSRTSLPNQPQHF
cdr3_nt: TGCGCCAGCAGCTCCCGAACAAGTTTACCAAATCAGCCCCAGCATTTT